This T cell receptor beta chain originates from a study of T-cell memory formation after mild COVID-19. Constant-segment-primed 5'RACE gave TCR alpha and TCR beta cDNA libraries with sample barcodes and UMIs. TCRdb redid the calling of the 5' RACE reads with MiXCR, one entry per CDR3 protein. This table has 500,000 to 550,000 distinct CDR3 sequences, about a fifth appearing once. Study-level findings and limits: Cross-reactive memory apparently joined, as some responding clones appeared in pre-infection memory. CD4+ contracting clones lay mainly in CM and EM, CD8+ ones in EMRA. Clones shrinking from day 15 to 85 showed even CD4/CD8 mixes; later expanders tilted CD4+.

A few counts support this clonotype. No antigen is known for it. J gave up 4 bases and V 6 bases, and 5 bases lay outside the gene matches. CDR1 is MNHNS, CDR2 SASEGT, per germline. The CDR3 is made up of 17 amino acids. V and J are TRBV6-1 and TRBJ2-2; 16 bases line up with TRBD2. The specimen sequenced was PBMCs or a T cell subset sorted from them (not recorded which). This sequence was found in an adult woman who had mild COVID-19 (a few samples of this study predate the infection). Cell type and time point are not known. CDR3: CASRGLAGGPGTGELFF. DNA for the CDR3: TGTGCCAGCAGGGGACTAGCGGGAGGGCCGGGCACCGGGGAGCTGTTTTTT.